This entry lists 30 T cell receptor beta chains sequenced from one sample in a study of Tregs in tolerant kidney transplant recipients. Generated by immunoSEQ multiplex PCR, the TCRdb table keeps only in-frame clones and is missing some. The sample includes roughly 80,000 clones, around 90% of them seen just once. The nonmyeloablative bone marrow transplants came from related graft donors, with transient mixed chimerism. This specimen was CD4+ T cells from blood (PBMCs), taken 24 months after the transplant. The receptors shown here come from a human patient who received a combined kidney and bone marrow transplant. T cells may partly derive from the graft donor.

J is TRBJ2-2 and V is TRBV19; 8 bases agree with TRBD1. V trimming: 10 bases; J trimming: 4 bases; junction bases outside the gene matches: 14. The CDR3 spans 16 residues. CDR1 and CDR2 from the germline V gene are LNHDA and SQIVND (reference sequence). The CDR3, as DNA: TGTGCCAACCCCACCCCCGGGACAGGTTTCACCGGGGAGCTGTTTTTT. Translation gives CANPTPGTGFTGELFF.

The CDR3: CASSGSYEQYF. The CDR3 DNA follows: TGTGCCAGCAGCGGTTCCTACGAGCAGTACTTC. The J gene is TRBJ2-7, the V gene TRBV6-6; D is unclear. Trimming cost V 6 bases and J 1 base, with 4 bases left between them. Germline CDR1 is MNHNY and CDR2 is SVGAGI (reference sequence). The CDR3 is 11 amino acids.

The chain is built from TRBV23-1 and TRBJ2-2; D is unclear. TRBV23-1 is an ORF for which the function is uncertain. CDR3 size: 14 residues. Trimming pared 0 bases from V and 7 bases from J, leaving 9 bases between. In DNA, the CDR3 is TGCGCCAGCAGTCAATCTAGGCGGTTCGGGGAGCTGTTTTTT. This codes for CASSQSRRFGELFF.

This clone was recorded once. The chain is built from TRBV7-6 and TRBJ1-1; 7 nucleotides align to TRBD1. Trimming cost V 5 bases and J 1 base; bases outside gene matches: 7. The CDR3 runs to 15 residues. Germline CDR1 and CDR2: SGHVS and FNYEAQ. Written as DNA, the CDR3 is TGTGCCAGCAGCCCTCAACAGGGGAGGAACACTGAAGCTTTCTTT. Translated, it gives CASSPQQGRNTEAFF.

V usage is TRBV4-2 and J usage is TRBJ2-2, with TRBD2 matching over 9 bases. Germline CDR1 is LGHNA and CDR2 is YNFKEQ. Trimming took 2 bases from V and 0 from J; bases not matched to a gene: 10. The CDR3 spans 19 residues. In DNA form, the CDR3 reads TGTGCCAGCAGCCAATTTGGCGGGGGGGCGGGGACGAACACCGGGGAGCTGTTTTTT. Translating gives CASSQFGGGAGTNTGELFF.

The chain carries TRBV5-1 and TRBJ2-2; 7 nucleotides match TRBD1. Germline CDR1 is SGHRS and CDR2 is YFSETQ. This CDR3 has 14 residues. The trim removed 9 bases at V and 0 bases at J, leaving 5 bases unmatched. CDR3 loop: CATSGQPNTGELFF. DNA of the CDR3: TGCGCCACCTCGGGACAGCCGAACACCGGGGAGCTGTTTTTT.

The chain joins TRBV27 to TRBJ2-7; 7 bases are a match to TRBD1. The CDR3 contains 14 residues. Germline V lookup: CDR1 MNHEY, CDR2 SMNVEV (reference sequence). V trimming: 4 bases; J trimming: 2 bases; junction bases outside the gene matches: 5. For the CDR3, the DNA is TGTGCCAGCAGTTCGTCAGACAGGGCCTACGAGCAGTACTTC. As protein: CASSSSDRAYEQYF.

This clone came up a few times. This rearrangement joins TRBV7-9 to TRBJ1-4; the D gene is possibly TRBD1 (6 bases). V was trimmed by 3 bases and J by 8 bases, leaving 13 bases between them. Germline CDR1 and CDR2: SEHNR and FQNEAQ (reference sequence). The CDR3 length is 14 residues. DNA for the CDR3: TGTGCCAGCAGCTTCAGGGGCGGATTGGAAAAACTGTTTTTT. Its protein is CASSFRGGLEKLFF. Combining the CDR3 with reference TRBV7-9 and TRBJ1-4 gives the whole variable domain DTGVSQNPRHKITKRGQNVTFRCDPISEHNRLYWYRQTLGQGPEFLTYFQNEAQLEKSRLLSDRFSAERPKGSFSTLEIQRTEQGDSAMYLCASSFRGGLEKLFFGSGTQLSVL.

The genes are TRBV19 and TRBJ2-1; D is unresolved. The length of the CDR3 is 11 residues. Trimming removed 4 bases from V and 11 bases from J, with 9 bases in between. Germline CDR1 reads LNHDA; CDR2 reads SQIVND (reference sequence). CDR3 nucleotides: TGTGCCAGTAGTAAGGCGACACAGCAGTTCTTC. It encodes CASSKATQQFF.

The chain combines TRBV9 with TRBJ2-1; the D gene is possibly TRBD1 (6 bases). The CDR3 totals 17 residues. The ends were cut back, 0 bases at V and 0 bases at J, with 13 bases in the middle. Per germline, CDR1 SGDLS and CDR2 YYNGEE. The CDR3 DNA follows: TGTGCCAGCAGCGTAGCCGGAAGGGGGAGCTCCTACAATGAGCAGTTCTTC. It encodes CASSVAGRGSSYNEQFF.

V usage is TRBV30 and J usage is TRBJ2-5; D is possibly TRBD1 (5 bases). This CDR3 spans 12 amino acids. The V and J ends lost 6 bases and 4 bases respectively, with 12 bases between them. CDR1 is GTSNPN and CDR2 is SVGIG in the germline V gene (reference sequence). CDR3 nucleotides: TGTGCCTGTACAAGGGGCGGAGAGACCCAGTACTTC. Amino acids: CACTRGGETQYF.

This clone appeared a single time. This chain links TRBV7-9 with TRBJ2-1; a possible D gene is TRBD2 (5 bases). The CDR3 extends over 15 amino acids. Germline CDR1 is SEHNR and CDR2 is FQNEAQ (reference sequence). V lost 5 bases and J 8 bases, leaving 19 bases between the germline ends. The CDR3 DNA follows: TGTGCCAGCAGCACCTTAGGGAGATCTTATCATGAGCAGTTCTTC. It is translated as CASSTLGRSYHEQFF.

This clone was recorded only once. V usage is TRBV18 and J usage is TRBJ1-2; D remains unclear. The CDR3 is 17 residues long. V was shortened by 3 bases and J by 8 bases, with 25 bases between the two germline ends. CDR1 is KGHSH, CDR2 LQKENI, per germline. CDR3 protein: CASSPTTMAPISMGYTF. For the CDR3, the DNA is TGTGCCAGCTCACCGACAACGATGGCCCCCATTTCTATGGGCTACACCTTC. Looking up the rest from reference TRBV18 and TRBJ1-2 gives the full variable domain: NAGVMQNPRHLVRRRGQEARLRCSPMKGHSHVYWYRQLPEEGLKFMVYLQKENIIDESGMPKERFSAEFPKEGPSILRIQQVVRGDSAAYFCASSPTTMAPISMGYTFGSGTRLTVV.

This sequence joins TRBV6-1 and TRBJ1-5, with D possibly matching TRBD1 (6 bases). The CDR3 consists of 16 residues. Trimming shortened V by 2 bases and J by 3 bases, and 14 bases separated the two germline ends. The germline gives CDR1 MNHNS, CDR2 SASEGT. The DNA for the CDR3 is TGTGCCAGCAGTGAATATGTAGGACAGAACAATCAGCCCCAGCATTTT. It codes for CASSEYVGQNNQPQHF.

This sequence joins TRBV18 and TRBJ1-5, with D perhaps TRBD1 (6 bases). Germline V CDR1 and CDR2: KGHSH, LQKENI. Trimming stripped 4 bases from V and 1 base from J, with 8 bases between. The CDR3 has 14 amino acids. DNA of the CDR3: TGTGCCAGCTCACTCGGACAGAGCAATCAGCCCCAGCATTTT. Its translation: CASSLGQSNQPQHF.

In DNA, the CDR3 is TGTGCCAGCAGCACGAGACTAGCGGGAGCCACAGATACGCAGTATTTT. Its translation is CASSTRLAGATDTQYF. V is TRBV9 and J is TRBJ2-3; 12 positions match TRBD2. Germline values: CDR1 SGDLS, CDR2 YYNGEE. V shed 4 bases and J 2 bases; nucleotides not matched to a gene: 5. The CDR3 loop spans 16 amino acids.

The chain employs TRBV6-6 and TRBJ1-3; the D is unclear. Between the trimmed V and J ends, which lost 0 bases and 4 bases, there was a span of 7 bases. Germline assignment: CDR1 MNHNY and CDR2 SVGAGI (reference sequence). This CDR3 spans 14 amino acids. CDR3 nucleotides: TGTGCCAGCAGTTACTCCAGGCCGGGAAACACCATATATTTT. This gives the protein CASSYSRPGNTIYF.

This chain connects TRBV5-1 to TRBJ2-1; tentative D call: TRBD2 (6 bases). This CDR3 contains 16 residues. The V and J ends lost 1 base and 2 bases respectively, with 13 bases between them. Germline values: CDR1 SGHRS, CDR2 YFSETQ. This CDR3 reads CASSLYPGGTYNEQFF. CDR3 nucleotide sequence: TGCGCCAGCAGCTTGTATCCAGGAGGGACCTACAATGAGCAGTTCTTC.

The chain recombines TRBV11-2 with TRBJ2-6, with D possibly being TRBD1 (6 bases). This CDR3 region has 15 residues. Germline V CDR1 and CDR2: SGHAT, FQNNGV. Trimming cost V 6 bases and J 1 base, with 10 bases left between them. The DNA of the CDR3 is TGTGCCAGCAGACGAGGGGGATCTGGGGCCAACGTCCTGACTTTC. Translation gives CASRRGGSGANVLTF. Based on the CDR3 plus reference TRBV11-2 and TRBJ2-6, the full variable domain is EAGVAQSPRYKIIEKRQSVAFWCNPISGHATLYWYQQILGQGPKLLIQFQNNGVVDDSQLPKDRFSAERLKGVDSTLKIQPAKLEDSAVYLCASRRGGSGANVLTFGAGSRLTVL.

The chain carries TRBV19 and TRBJ2-2; the D gene is possibly TRBD1 (6 bases). Looked up from germline, CDR1 is LNHDA and CDR2 is SQIVND (reference sequence). The length of the CDR3 is 12 residues. DNA for the CDR3: TGTGCAGCTGCCAGGGGCATCGGGGAGCTGTTTTTT. As protein: CAAARGIGELFF.

This clone was detected only a few times. V usage is TRBV28 and J usage is TRBJ2-3; 7 bases match TRBD2. The germline V gene encodes CDR1 MDHEN and CDR2 SYDVKM. The CDR3 sequence is 16 residues long. The ends lost 10 bases at V and 3 bases at J; junction bases unmatched: 16. The DNA for the CDR3 is TGTGCCATCTCAACCCTAAAGCGGGGTGGGACAGATACGCAGTATTTT. This gives the protein CAISTLKRGGTDTQYF.

A note on this clone: The junction departs from germline at one end; a sequencing error may be responsible. Other DNA sequences within the sample encode an identical CDR3. The chain uses TRBV11-2 and TRBJ1-6; TRBD1 matches at 8 bases. Per the germline V gene, CDR1 is SGHAT and CDR2 is FQNNGV. This CDR3 has 16 amino acids. CDR3 sequence: CASSYGRQGKNSPLHF. DNA for the CDR3: TGTGCCAGCAGCTACGGAAGACAGGGGAAAAATTCCCCCCTCCACTTT.

The V gene is TRBV28, the J gene TRBJ1-1; no firm D call. CDR1 MDHEN and CDR2 SYDVKM come from the germline V gene. The ends were cut back, 3 bases at V and 5 bases at J, with 13 bases in the middle. There are 14 residues in the CDR3. CDR3 sequence (DNA): TGTGCCAGCAGTTTGTGGGGAGGGAAAACTGAAGCTTTCTTT. Residues: CASSLWGGKTEAFF.

V and J are TRBV5-4 and TRBJ2-3, with 7 bases aligning to TRBD2. The CDR3 contains 15 residues. J lost 2 bases, V lost 2 bases, and 5 bases had no gene match. Per germline, CDR1 SGHNT and CDR2 YYREEE (reference sequence). CDR3 sequence: CASSFDGRFTDTQYF. CDR3 bases: TGTGCCAGCAGCTTTGACGGGAGGTTCACAGATACGCAGTATTTT.

This sequence joins TRBV5-8 and TRBJ2-5, with a tentative D call TRBD1 (6 bases). Per germline, CDR1 SGHTS and CDR2 YDEGEE. V dropped 4 bases and J dropped 11 bases, with 18 bases sitting between them. CDR3 length: 13 residues. DNA of the CDR3: TGTGCCAGCAGCCCTGGACAGCCCCTGGGGCAGTACTTC. It yields the protein CASSPGQPLGQYF.

The chain recombines TRBV7-8 with TRBJ1-6; TRBD1 matches 11 bases. Germline CDR1 reads SGHVS; CDR2 reads FQNEAQ. The CDR3 covers 16 residues. With V trimmed by 5 bases and J by 6 bases, 6 bases remained unmatched. In DNA form, the CDR3 reads TGTGCCAGCAGCCTTACCGGGACAGGGGGTAATTCACCCCTCCACTTT. Translation gives CASSLTGTGGNSPLHF.

The chain is built from TRBV30 and TRBJ2-2, with 9 bases matching TRBD1. This CDR3 region has 15 residues. V trimming: 5 bases; J trimming: 5 bases; junction bases outside the gene matches: 9. Germline CDR1 reads GTSNPN; CDR2 reads SVGIG (reference sequence). Written as DNA, the CDR3 is TGTGCCTGGGGGCGGGCCGGACAGGGGACCGGGGAGCTGTTTTTT. As protein: CAWGRAGQGTGELFF. Using reference TRBV30 and TRBJ2-2 for the parts outside the CDR3, the full variable domain is SQTIHQWPATLVQPVGSPLSLECTVEGTSNPNLYWYRQAAGRGLQLLFYSVGIGQISSEVPQNLSASRPQDRQFILSSKKLLLSDSGFYLCAWGRAGQGTGELFFGEGSRLTVL.

The rearrangement joins TRBV4-1 to TRBJ2-5; 9 bases agree with TRBD2. The germline CDR1 and CDR2 sequences are MGHRA and YSYEKL. The ends lost 5 bases at V and 5 bases at J; junction bases unmatched: 15. This CDR3 has 17 amino acids. CDR3 bases: TGCGCCAGCAGCACACTCAGTGGGGGACTAGCAATTGAGACCCAGTACTTC. Amino acid sequence: CASSTLSGGLAIETQYF.

J is TRBJ1-2 and V is TRBV5-6, with 8 bases matching TRBD1. CDR1 is SGHDT and CDR2 is YYEEEE in the germline V gene. J lost 4 bases, V lost 0 bases, and 5 bases had no gene match. The CDR3 extends over 15 amino acids. CDR3 sequence reads: CASSLEGRGLYGYTF. In DNA form, the CDR3 reads TGTGCCAGCAGCTTGGAAGGCAGGGGGCTCTATGGCTACACCTTC.

The J gene is TRBJ2-3, the V gene TRBV4-3; weak D call: TRBD2 (6 bases). The CDR3 is 17 residues long. The germline gives CDR1 LGHNA, CDR2 YSLEER. Trimming took off 1 base at V and 3 bases at J, with 17 bases between the two ends. CDR3 region: CASSQGIGGGQTDTQYF. CDR3 sequence (DNA): TGCGCCAGCAGCCAAGGAATCGGGGGAGGTCAGACAGATACGCAGTATTTT.